The subject of this entry is one TCR beta chain. Its target is not known. This specimen belongs to a study of shared clonotypes between healthy human individuals. Points from the study as a whole: Lower generation probabilities were found for non-shared clonotypes than for those shared by all four donors. Only blood was sampled; tissue repertoires likely differ.

The CDR3 totals 18 residues. Germline V gives CDR1 LNHDA, CDR2 SQIVND (reference sequence). V dropped 6 bases and J dropped 1 base, with 22 bases sitting between them. As originally analysed: ImmunoSEQ supplied junction-only sequences lacking quality scores, so filtering was different. Sequenced by immunoSEQ multiplex PCR; TCRdb stores in-frame clones only, minus some. V and J calls and clone size come straight from that table; D and trimming were deduced from the DNA. The table lists about 2.4 million clones, 80% to 95% of them singletons, with roughly 0.39% in the top ten. The rearrangement links TRBV19 to TRBJ1-5; D is unclear. Sequenced: naive CD4+ T cells from PBMCs. Described subset: CD45RA+ positively selected. The clonotype originates from a young man in good health. Some clones in this sample may be carry-over from other donors' samples. The DNA for the CDR3 is TGTGCCAGTAGAACCAAAAGGCCCGGATTAATAAGCAATCAGCCCCAGCATTTT. Translated, it gives CASRTKRPGLISNQPQHF.